These 15 T cell receptor beta chains were all obtained from the same sample, sequenced in a study of identical twins. Using its own MiXCR run on the 5' RACE reads, TCRdb lists one record per CDR3 protein. The repertoire holds 350,000 to 450,000 distinct CDR3 sequences, with roughly 18% as singletons. The specimen sequenced was naive T cells sorted from blood. The source of these receptors is a man over 45 in good health.

The V call is TRBV20-1, the J call TRBJ1-1; a possible D gene is TRBD1 (6 bases). Deletions cut 2 bases from V and 3 bases from J, with 10 bases between. The germline CDR1 and CDR2 sequences are DFQATT and SNEGSKA (reference sequence). The CDR3 contains 13 residues. The CDR3 nucleotides read TGCAGTGCTAGACCCGGACAGTACACTGAAGCTTTCTTT. Translating gives CSARPGQYTEAFF.

This clonotype was detected a few times. This sequence joins TRBV11-2 and TRBJ2-7; 7 nucleotides line up with TRBD2. J was trimmed by 0 bases and V by 2 bases; bases with no gene match: 13. The CDR3 contains 18 residues. CDR1 is SGHAT, CDR2 FQNNGV, per germline. CDR3 region: CASSLLGGAGRSSYEQYF. The CDR3 nucleotides are TGTGCCAGCAGCTTACTTGGTGGAGCGGGGAGGAGCTCCTACGAGCAGTACTTC.

In its sample, this clonotype was seen many times. The CDR3 DNA sequence: TGTGCCAGCAGCTTAGTCGGGGTTTCAGATACGCAGTATTTT. It translates to CASSLVGVSDTQYF. The chain employs TRBV7-9 and TRBJ2-3, with D possibly TRBD2 on 5 matching bases. This CDR3 has 14 amino acids. V gave up 1 base and J gave up 4 bases, with 9 bases separating them. The germline V gene encodes CDR1 SEHNR and CDR2 FQNEAQ (reference sequence).

This clonotype was recorded many times. The genes are TRBV12-3 or TRBV12-4 and TRBJ2-3; TRBD2 matches 10 bases. V gave up 6 bases and J gave up 5 bases; unmatched junction bases: 11. This CDR3 comprises 16 residues. Here the CDR3 reads CASSPSGRAKEDTQYF. The CDR3 DNA reads as TGTGCCAGCAGCCCGAGCGGGAGGGCCAAGGAAGATACGCAGTATTTT.

Here the CDR3 reads CASSPGSPYEQYF. CDR3 bases: TGTGCCAGCAGCCCGGGGTCACCCTACGAGCAGTACTTC. The chain couples TRBV6-1 to TRBJ2-7, with D possibly being TRBD2 (5 bases). V lost 6 bases to trimming and J lost 2 bases, with 11 bases between them. Germline V lookup: CDR1 MNHNS, CDR2 SASEGT. This CDR3 spans 13 amino acids.

The genes are TRBV5-1 and TRBJ2-1; D is uncertain. From germline, CDR1 is SGHRS and CDR2 YFSETQ. The CDR3 totals 15 residues. The V end lost 3 bases, the J end lost 1 base, and 11 bases lay between the germline ends. The CDR3 nucleotides are TGCGCCAGCAGCTCGGATAAGGCGTCCTACAATGAGCAGTTCTTC. Its protein product is CASSSDKASYNEQFF.

This clonotype was recorded many times. The rearrangement uses TRBV3-1 and TRBJ2-2; 7 bases fit TRBD1. The V gene end was trimmed by 1 base and the J gene end by 1 base; junction bases not matched to a gene: 12. Germline CDR1 reads LGHDT; CDR2 reads YNNKEL (reference sequence). CDR3 size: 19 residues. The CDR3 DNA reads TGTGCCAGCAGCCAAGCGAGACAGGGAGCATACCTGAACACCGGGGAGCTGTTTTTT. Translation: CASSQARQGAYLNTGELFF.

The chain uses TRBV20-1 and TRBJ1-4; D perhaps matches TRBD1 (5 bases). The V end lost 0 bases, the J end lost 2 bases, and 10 bases lay between the germline ends. The germline V gene encodes CDR1 DFQATT and CDR2 SNEGSKA (reference sequence). The CDR3 is 15 amino acids. The CDR3 region has the DNA TGCAGTGCTAGAGATTTGGCAGGGACTAATGAAAAACTGTTTTTT. Translating gives CSARDLAGTNEKLFF.

This clonotype was picked up many times. The chain has TRBV5-1 and TRBJ2-7; 8 positions match TRBD1. CDR1 SGHRS and CDR2 YFSETQ come from the germline V gene. This CDR3 contains 14 residues. Trimming took 4 bases from V and 2 from J; bases not matched to a gene: 5. The CDR3 DNA reads as TGCGCCAGCAGCAACCCGACAGGGGCCTACGAGCAGTACTTC. Its translation is CASSNPTGAYEQYF.

This chain connects TRBV20-1 to TRBJ2-3, with 8 bases lining up with TRBD2. The CDR3 is 14 residues long. With V trimmed by 5 bases and J by 0 bases, 4 bases remained unmatched. CDR1 is DFQATT, CDR2 SNEGSKA, per germline (reference sequence). The CDR3 region is CSAYSGASTDTQYF. The CDR3 DNA sequence: TGCAGTGCTTATAGCGGGGCTAGCACAGATACGCAGTATTTT.

This clonotype was detected ten times or more. The chain joins TRBV5-1 to TRBJ1-1; the match to TRBD1 covers 7 bases. CDR1 and CDR2 from the germline V gene are SGHRS and YFSETQ. Losses at the gene ends were 4 bases for V and 1 base for J; bases not matched to a gene: 4. The CDR3 extends over 14 amino acids. CDR3 nucleotide sequence: TGCGCCAGCAGCCCGGGACAGTCGAACACTGAAGCTTTCTTT. This gives the protein CASSPGQSNTEAFF.

The chain has TRBV29-1 and TRBJ2-1, with 9 bases that match TRBD2. The germline CDR1 and CDR2 sequences are SQVTM and ANQGSEA. V was clipped by 3 bases and J by 7 bases; unmatched bases: 4. The CDR3 extends over 13 amino acids. The CDR3 DNA sequence: TGCAGCGTTGATATTAGCGGGGGTAATGAGCAGTTCTTC. It is translated as CSVDISGGNEQFF.

This chain uses TRBV28 with TRBJ1-5, with D perhaps matching TRBD1 (5 bases). Germline CDR1 reads MDHEN; CDR2 reads SYDVKM. Trimming removed 5 bases at V and 4 bases at J, with 18 bases between. The CDR3 has 16 amino acids. CDR3 region: CASSLPRGRGNQPQHF. Written as DNA, the CDR3 is TGTGCCAGCAGTCTCCCCCGGGGGAGGGGAAATCAGCCCCAGCATTTT.

This clonotype was observed many times. The chain has TRBV18 and TRBJ2-4; possibly TRBD1 or TRBD2 for D (5 bases each). Trimming pared 2 bases from V and 0 bases from J, leaving 14 bases between. Looked up from germline, CDR1 is KGHSH and CDR2 is LQKENI. The CDR3 has 17 amino acids. The CDR3 region has the DNA TGTGCCAGCTCACCAGCCGTGGGGGTCTTAGCCAAAAACATTCAGTACTTC. This sequence encodes CASSPAVGVLAKNIQYF.

This clonotype was detected many times. The CDR3 bases are TGCGCCAGCAGCTTAGGACTAGCGGGAGGATTTGGCGAGCAGTACTTC. Translated, it gives CASSLGLAGGFGEQYF. The chain is built from TRBV5-1 and TRBJ2-7; 14 bases fit TRBD2. The CDR3 spans 16 residues. The V segment lost 2 bases and the J segment 6 bases; nucleotides outside the gene matches: 7. The germline CDR1 and CDR2 sequences are SGHRS and YFSETQ.